This T cell receptor beta chain was observed in a study of blood T cell repertoires in COVID-19. The overall study: The samples span acute and convalescent COVID-19 from the United States, Italy and Spain. The cDNA or gDNA used as material had been derived from T cells, B-cell-depleted T cells, or PBMCs.

The CDR3 spans 14 residues. Germline assignment: CDR1 SQVTM and CDR2 ANQGSEA. The ends were cut back, 3 bases at V and 5 bases at J, with 17 bases in the middle. Data came from immunoSEQ multiplex PCR; TCRdb stores just in-frame clones and leaves some out. The sample lists about 98,000 clones, about nine tenths occurring once. Material for sequencing was peripheral blood. This chain joins TRBV29-1 and TRBJ2-7; weak D call: TRBD1 (6 bases). The receptor was isolated from a woman aged 45-60 years with COVID-19, enrolled during active disease. The CDR3 nucleotides are TGCAGCGTTGACTCTGGGCAGGGGAGAGACGAGCAGTACTTC. This encodes CSVDSGQGRDEQYF.